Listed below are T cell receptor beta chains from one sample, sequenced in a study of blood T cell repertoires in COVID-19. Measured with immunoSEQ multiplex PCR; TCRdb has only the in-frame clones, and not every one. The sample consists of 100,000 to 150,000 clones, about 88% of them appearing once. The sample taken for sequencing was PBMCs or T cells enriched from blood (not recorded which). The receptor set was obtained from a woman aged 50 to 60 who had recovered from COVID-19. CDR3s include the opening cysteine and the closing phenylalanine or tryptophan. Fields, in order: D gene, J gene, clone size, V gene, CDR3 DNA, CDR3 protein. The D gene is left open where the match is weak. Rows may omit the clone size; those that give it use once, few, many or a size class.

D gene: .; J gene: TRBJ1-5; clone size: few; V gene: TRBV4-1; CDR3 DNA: TGCGCCAGCAGCCAAGATAGCCATCAGCCCCAGCATTTT; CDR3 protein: CASSQDSHQPQHF
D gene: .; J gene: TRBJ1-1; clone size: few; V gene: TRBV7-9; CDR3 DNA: TGTGCCAGCAGCCCAGGGTATTTGAACACTGAAGCTTTCTTT; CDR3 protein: CASSPGYLNTEAFF
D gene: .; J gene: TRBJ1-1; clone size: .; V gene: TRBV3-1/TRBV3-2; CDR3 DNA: TGTGCCAGCAGCCAAGAGCCGGGAATCGAAGCTTTCTTT; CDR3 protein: CASSQEPGIEAFF
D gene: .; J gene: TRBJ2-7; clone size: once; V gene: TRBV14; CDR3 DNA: TGTGCCAGCAGCCAAGAGGGAAGGGGTCGGGAGCAGTACTTC; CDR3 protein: CASSQEGRGREQYF
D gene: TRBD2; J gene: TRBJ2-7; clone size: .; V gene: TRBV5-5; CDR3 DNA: TGTGCCAGCAGCTTGGGGCAGGGAGGGACCTTCTCCTACGAGCAGTACTTC; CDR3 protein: CASSLGQGGTFSYEQYF
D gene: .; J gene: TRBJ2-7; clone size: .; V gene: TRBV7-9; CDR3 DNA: TGTGCCAGCAGCTTAGGGGGCTGGGACGAGCAGTACTTC; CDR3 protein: CASSLGGWDEQYF
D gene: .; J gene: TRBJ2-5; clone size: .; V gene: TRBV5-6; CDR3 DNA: TGTGCCAGCAGCTTTTACGAATCTAAAGAGACCCAGTACTTC; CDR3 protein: CASSFYESKETQYF
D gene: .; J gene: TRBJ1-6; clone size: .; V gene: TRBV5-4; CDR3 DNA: TGTGCCAGCAGCTCCTATGGCGAGGGTGCCAATTCACCCCTCCACTTT; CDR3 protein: CASSSYGEGANSPLHF
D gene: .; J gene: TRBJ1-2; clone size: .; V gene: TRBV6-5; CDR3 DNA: TGTGCCAGCAGTTTGGCAGGGTCGGAGTACTATGGCTACACCTTC; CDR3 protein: CASSLAGSEYYGYTF
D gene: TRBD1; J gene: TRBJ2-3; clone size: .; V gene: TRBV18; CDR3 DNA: TGTGCCAGCTCACCAACCGGGACAGAGACAGATACGCAGTATTTT; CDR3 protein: CASSPTGTETDTQYF
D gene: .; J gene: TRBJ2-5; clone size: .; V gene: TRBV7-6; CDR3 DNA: TGTGCCAGCAGCTTCCCCTCTGGAAGACTGTTCGAGGAGACCCAGTACTTC; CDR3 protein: CASSFPSGRLFEETQYF
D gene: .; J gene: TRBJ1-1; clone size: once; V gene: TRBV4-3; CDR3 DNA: TGCGCCAGCAGCCAAGATCCTGGAGATGAAGCTTTCTTT; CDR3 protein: CASSQDPGDEAFF
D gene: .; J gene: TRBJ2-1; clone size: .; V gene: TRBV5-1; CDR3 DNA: TGCGCCAGCAGCCCAACGTTGAGCTCCTACAATGAGCAGTTCTTC; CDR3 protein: CASSPTLSSYNEQFF
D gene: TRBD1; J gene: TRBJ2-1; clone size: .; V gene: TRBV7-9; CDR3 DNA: TGTGCCAGCAGCCCCCCGACAGGGGGCTCCTACAATGAGCAGTTCTTC; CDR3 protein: CASSPPTGGSYNEQFF
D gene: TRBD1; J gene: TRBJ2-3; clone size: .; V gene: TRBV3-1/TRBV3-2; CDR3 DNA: TGTGCCAGCAGCCCGCTGACAGGGACCACCACAGATACGCAGTATTTT; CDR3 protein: CASSPLTGTTTDTQYF
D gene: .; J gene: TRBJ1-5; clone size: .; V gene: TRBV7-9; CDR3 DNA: TGTGCCAGCAGCGTCGGAGGGATCAATCAGCCCCAGCATTTT; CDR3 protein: CASSVGGINQPQHF
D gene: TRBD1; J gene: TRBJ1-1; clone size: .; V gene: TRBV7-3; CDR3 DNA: TGTGCCAGCGGGACAGGAAACACTGAAGCTTTCTTT; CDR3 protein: CASGTGNTEAFF
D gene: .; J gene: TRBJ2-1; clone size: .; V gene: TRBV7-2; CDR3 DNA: TGTGCCAGCAGCTTACGGGAGTTCTACAATGAGCAGTTCTTC; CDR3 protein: CASSLREFYNEQFF
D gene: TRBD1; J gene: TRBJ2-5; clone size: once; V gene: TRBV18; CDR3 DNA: TGTGCCAGCTCAGTACAGGGGTACCAAGAGACCCAGTACTTC; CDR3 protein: CASSVQGYQETQYF
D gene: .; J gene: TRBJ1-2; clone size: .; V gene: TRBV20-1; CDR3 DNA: TGCAGTGCTAGAGATCGGAGCGGCTACACCTTC; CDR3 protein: CSARDRSGYTF
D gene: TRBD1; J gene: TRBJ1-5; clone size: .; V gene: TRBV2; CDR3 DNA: TGTGCCAGCAGTAGGCGGACAGGGTATAGCAATCAGCCCCAGCATTTT; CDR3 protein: CASSRRTGYSNQPQHF
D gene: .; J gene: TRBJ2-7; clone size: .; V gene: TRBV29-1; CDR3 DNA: TGCAGCGTTGAACAGGGCTCCTACGAGCAGTACTTC; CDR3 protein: CSVEQGSYEQYF
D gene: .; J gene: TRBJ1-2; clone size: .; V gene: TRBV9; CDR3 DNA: TGTGCCAGCAGCGTAGCGGCAGGCACTAACTATGGCTACACCTTC; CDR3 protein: CASSVAAGTNYGYTF
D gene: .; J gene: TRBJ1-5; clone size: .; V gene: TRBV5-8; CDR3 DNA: TGTGCCAGCAGCCCGGGGGGGGTTGGCCAGCCCCAGCATTTT; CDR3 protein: CASSPGGVGQPQHF
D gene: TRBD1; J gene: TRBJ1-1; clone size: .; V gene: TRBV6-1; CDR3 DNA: TGTGCCAGCAGTGAACAGGGACAGGGGGCGAGTTTATTT; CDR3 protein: CASSEQGQGASLF
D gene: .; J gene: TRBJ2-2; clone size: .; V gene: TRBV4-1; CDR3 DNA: TGCGCCAGCAGGGGGGCAGGGGCTAACGGGGAGCTGTTTTTT; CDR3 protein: CASRGAGANGELFF
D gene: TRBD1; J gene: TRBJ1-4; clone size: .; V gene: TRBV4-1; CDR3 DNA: TGCGCCAGCACGGACAGGAAGACAACTAATGAAAAACTGTTTTTT; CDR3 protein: CASTDRKTTNEKLFF
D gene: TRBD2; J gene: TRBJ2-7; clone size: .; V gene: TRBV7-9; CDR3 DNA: TGTGCCAGCAGCGTCGGGGGGGCCGCCTACGAGCAGTACTTC; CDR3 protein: CASSVGGAAYEQYF
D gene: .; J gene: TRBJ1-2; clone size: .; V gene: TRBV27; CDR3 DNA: TGTGCCAGCAGTTTATCACAGCTGAACTATGGCTACACCTTC; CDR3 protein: CASSLSQLNYGYTF
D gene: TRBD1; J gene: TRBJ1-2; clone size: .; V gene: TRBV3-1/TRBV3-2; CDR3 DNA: TGTGCCAGCAGCCAAGGATTAGGGACAGGGCTCTCTGGCTACACCTTC; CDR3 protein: CASSQGLGTGLSGYTF
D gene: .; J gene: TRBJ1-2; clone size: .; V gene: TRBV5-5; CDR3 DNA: TGTGCCAGCAGCCCCCGACAGGACTCCCTCTATGGCTACACCTTC; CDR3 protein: CASSPRQDSLYGYTF
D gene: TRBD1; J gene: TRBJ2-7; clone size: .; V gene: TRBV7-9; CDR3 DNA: TGTGCCAGCAGCTCTCTACCAGGGACAGCAACCTACGAGCAGTACTTC; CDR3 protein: CASSSLPGTATYEQYF
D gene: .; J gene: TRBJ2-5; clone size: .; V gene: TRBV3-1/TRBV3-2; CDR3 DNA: TGTGCCAGCAGCCAAGTTTCGGGGGGCGGAGGAGAGACCCAGTACTTC; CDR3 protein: CASSQVSGGGGETQYF
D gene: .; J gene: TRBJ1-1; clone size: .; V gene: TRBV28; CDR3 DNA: TGTGCCAGCAACAATGGGGGAGGGGGTCGAACTGAAGCTTTCTTT; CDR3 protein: CASNNGGGGRTEAFF
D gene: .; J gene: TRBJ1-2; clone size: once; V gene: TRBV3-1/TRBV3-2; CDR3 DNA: TGTGCCAGCAGCCAACACGGGGGATTCAGCGTAGGTGGCTACACCTTC; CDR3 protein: CASSQHGGFSVGGYTF
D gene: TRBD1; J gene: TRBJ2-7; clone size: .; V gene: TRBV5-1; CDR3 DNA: TGCGCCAGCAGCCAAGAGGTCGACAGGGAGACCTACGAGCAGTACTTC; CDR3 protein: CASSQEVDRETYEQYF
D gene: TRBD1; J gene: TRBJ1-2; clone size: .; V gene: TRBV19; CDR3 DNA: TGTGCCAGTAGTATAGACCTGGACAGGGGGTCTGGCTACACCTTC; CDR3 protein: CASSIDLDRGSGYTF
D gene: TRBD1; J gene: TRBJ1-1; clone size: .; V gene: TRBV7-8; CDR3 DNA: TGTGCCAGCAGCTCCGACGGGACAGTGAGTCCCACTGAAGCTTTCTTT; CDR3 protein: CASSSDGTVSPTEAFF
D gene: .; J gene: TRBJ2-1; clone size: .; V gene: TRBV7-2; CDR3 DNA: TGTGCCAGCAGCTACATGGGGCGGGGGCCCTACAATGAGCAGTTCTTC; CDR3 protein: CASSYMGRGPYNEQFF
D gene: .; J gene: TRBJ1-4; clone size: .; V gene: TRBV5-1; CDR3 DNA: TGCGCCAGCAGCTGGCAACAGGGTACGAATGAAAAACTGTTTTTT; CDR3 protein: CASSWQQGTNEKLFF
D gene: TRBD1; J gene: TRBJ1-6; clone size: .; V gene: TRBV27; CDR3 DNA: TGTGCCAGCAGTTTATCCGGGACAGCCTTTTCACCCCTCCACTTT; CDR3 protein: CASSLSGTAFSPLHF
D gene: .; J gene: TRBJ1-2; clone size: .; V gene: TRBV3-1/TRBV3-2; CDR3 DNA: TGTGCCAGCAGCCACAGGGTGACCGACTATGGCTACACCTTC; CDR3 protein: CASSHRVTDYGYTF
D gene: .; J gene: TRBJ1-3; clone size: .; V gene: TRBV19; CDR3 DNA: TGTGCCAGTAGTATAGAACAAACCTCTGGAAACACCATATATTTT; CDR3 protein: CASSIEQTSGNTIYF
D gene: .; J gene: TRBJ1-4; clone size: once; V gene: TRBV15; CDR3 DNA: TGTGCCACCAGCAAGACAGACCACAATGCGTACTTTGCAACTAATGAAAAACTGTTTTTT; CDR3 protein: CATSKTDHNAYFATNEKLFF
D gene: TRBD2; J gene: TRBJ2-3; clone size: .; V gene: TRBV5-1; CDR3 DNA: TGCGCCAGCAGCTCGCCCTCCCTACTAGCGGAGAGCACAGATACGCAGTATTTT; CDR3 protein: CASSSPSLLAESTDTQYF
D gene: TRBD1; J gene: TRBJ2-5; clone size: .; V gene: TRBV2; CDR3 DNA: TGTGCCAGCAGTGAAGCGGGACAGGCAATCCAAGAGACCCAGTACTTC; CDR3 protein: CASSEAGQAIQETQYF
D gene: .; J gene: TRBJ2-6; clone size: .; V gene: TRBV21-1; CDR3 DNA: TGTGCCAGCAGCGGACAGGGGGAAACTGGGGCCAACGTCCTGACTTTC; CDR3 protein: CASSGQGETGANVLTF
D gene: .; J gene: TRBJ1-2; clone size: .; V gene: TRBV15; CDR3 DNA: TGTGCCACCAGCAGAGATCAAGACAGGTATGGCTACACCTTC; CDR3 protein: CATSRDQDRYGYTF
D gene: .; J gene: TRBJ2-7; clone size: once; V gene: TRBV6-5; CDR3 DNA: TGTGCCAGCAGTCCGTGGGGGGAAACCTACGAGCAGTACTTC; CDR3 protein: CASSPWGETYEQYF
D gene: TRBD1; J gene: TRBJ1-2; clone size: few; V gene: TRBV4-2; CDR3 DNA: TGTGCCAGCAGCCAAGAAGGGGGCGACAACTATGGCTACACCTTC; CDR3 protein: CASSQEGGDNYGYTF
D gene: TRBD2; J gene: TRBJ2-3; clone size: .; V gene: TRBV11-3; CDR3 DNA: TGTGCCAGCAGCTTAACCCTAGCGGGGGGGCGGAATACGCAGTATTTT; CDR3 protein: CASSLTLAGGRNTQYF
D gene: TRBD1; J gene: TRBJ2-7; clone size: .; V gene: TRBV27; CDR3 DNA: TGTGCCAGCAGTTCGGGACAGTCCTACGAGCAGTACTTC; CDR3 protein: CASSSGQSYEQYF
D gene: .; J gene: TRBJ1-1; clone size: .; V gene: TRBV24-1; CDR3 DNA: TGTGCCACCAGTGATGCGGGGAACACTGAAGCTTTCTTT; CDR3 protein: CATSDAGNTEAFF